Given below is one T cell receptor beta chain in context. Its specificity is not known. The sample belongs to a study of T cell responses to AZD1222 COVID-19 vaccine. General observations from the study: Vaccine-related CD4 TCRs covered spike, predominating at 160-218 and 743-854. A reported finding is that nearly half of spike-specific TCRs target unmutated variant regions. At baseline, just a handful of AZD1222 recipients tested seropositive.

Germline CDR1 MNHEY, CDR2 SMNVEV (reference sequence). The length of the CDR3 is 15 residues. Trimming pared 3 bases from V and 7 bases from J, leaving 13 bases between. Here immunoSEQ multiplex PCR was the method, and the copy in TCRdb shows in-frame clones only, minus some. Of some 150,000 clones detected, more than 90% appear once; the ten largest clones hold roughly 1.6%. The TCR was taken from an adult who received the AZD1222 COVID-19 vaccine. This specimen was peripheral blood, taken 28 days after the second AZD1222 dose. The V call is TRBV27, the J call TRBJ1-6; D is uncertain. Here the CDR3 reads CASSLEGRGNSPLHF. Here the CDR3 DNA reads TGTGCCAGCAGTTTGGAGGGAAGAGGAAATTCACCCCTCCACTTT.